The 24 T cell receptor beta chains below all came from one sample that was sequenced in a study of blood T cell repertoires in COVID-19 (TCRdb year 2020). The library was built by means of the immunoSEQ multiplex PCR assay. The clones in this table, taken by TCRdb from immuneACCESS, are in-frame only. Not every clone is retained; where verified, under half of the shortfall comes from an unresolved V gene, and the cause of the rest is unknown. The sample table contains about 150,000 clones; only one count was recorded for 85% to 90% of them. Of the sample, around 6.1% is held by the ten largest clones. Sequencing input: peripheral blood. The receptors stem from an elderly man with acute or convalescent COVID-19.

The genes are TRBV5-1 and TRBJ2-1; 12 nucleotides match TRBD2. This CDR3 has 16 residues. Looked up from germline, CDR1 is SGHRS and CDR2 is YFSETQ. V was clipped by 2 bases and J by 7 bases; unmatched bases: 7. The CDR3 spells CASSFYLLAGGNEQFF. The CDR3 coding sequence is TGCGCCAGCAGCTTCTACTTACTAGCGGGAGGTAATGAGCAGTTCTTC.

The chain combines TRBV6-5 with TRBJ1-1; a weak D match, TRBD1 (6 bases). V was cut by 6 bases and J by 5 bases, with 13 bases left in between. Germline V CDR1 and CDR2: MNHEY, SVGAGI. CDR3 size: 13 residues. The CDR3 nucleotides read TGTGCCAGCAGACAGAGAGGGGGAACTGAAGCTTTCTTT. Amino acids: CASRQRGGTEAFF.

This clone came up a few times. The CDR3 region is CASSRDITTNEKLFF. Here the CDR3 DNA reads TGTGCCAGCAGCCGGGACATTACAACTAATGAAAAACTGTTTTTT. V usage is TRBV3-1 (or the pseudogene TRBV3-2) and J usage is TRBJ1-4; the D gene is possibly TRBD1 (6 bases). The V gene's germline CDR1 is LGHDT and CDR2 YNNKEL (reference sequence). Trimming shortened V by 4 bases and J by 0 bases, and 9 bases separated the two germline ends. The CDR3 contains 15 residues.

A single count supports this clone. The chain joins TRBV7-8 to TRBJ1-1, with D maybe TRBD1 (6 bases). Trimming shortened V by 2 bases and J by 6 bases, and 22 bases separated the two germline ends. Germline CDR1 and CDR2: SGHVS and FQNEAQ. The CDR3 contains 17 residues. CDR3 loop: CASSLKDRIVGVAEAFF. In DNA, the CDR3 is TGTGCCAGCAGCTTAAAAGACAGGATTGTGGGGGTGGCTGAAGCTTTCTTT.

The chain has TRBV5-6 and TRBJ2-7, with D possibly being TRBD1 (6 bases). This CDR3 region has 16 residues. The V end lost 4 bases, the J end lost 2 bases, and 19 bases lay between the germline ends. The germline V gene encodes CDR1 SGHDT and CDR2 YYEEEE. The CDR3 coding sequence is TGTGCCAGCAGCGCCGGGTTGAGGGACACCGCCTACGAGCAGTACTTC. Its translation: CASSAGLRDTAYEQYF.

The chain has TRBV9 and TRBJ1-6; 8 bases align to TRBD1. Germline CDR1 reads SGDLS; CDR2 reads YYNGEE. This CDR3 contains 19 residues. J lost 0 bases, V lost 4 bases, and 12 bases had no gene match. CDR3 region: CASSTRGQGTTSYNSPLHF. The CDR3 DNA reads TGTGCCAGCAGCACCCGCGGACAGGGAACCACCTCCTATAATTCACCCCTCCACTTT. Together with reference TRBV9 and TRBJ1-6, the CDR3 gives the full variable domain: DSGVTQTPKHLITATGQRVTLRCSPRSGDLSVYWYQQSLDQGLQFLIQYYNGEERAKGNILERFSAQQFPDLHSELNLSSLELGDSALYFCASSTRGQGTTSYNSPLHFGNGTRLTVT.

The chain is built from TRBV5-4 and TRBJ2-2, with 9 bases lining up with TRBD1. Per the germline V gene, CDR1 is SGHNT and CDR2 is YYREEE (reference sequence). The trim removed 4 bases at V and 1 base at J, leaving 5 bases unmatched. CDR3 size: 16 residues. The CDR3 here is CASSQNRGLNTGELFF. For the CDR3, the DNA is TGTGCCAGCAGCCAAAACAGGGGGCTGAACACCGGGGAGCTGTTTTTT.

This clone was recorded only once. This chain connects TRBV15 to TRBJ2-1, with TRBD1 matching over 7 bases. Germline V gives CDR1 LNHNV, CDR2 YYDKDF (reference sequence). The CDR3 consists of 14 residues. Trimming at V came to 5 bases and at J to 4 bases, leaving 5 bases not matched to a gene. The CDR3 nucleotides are TGTGCCACCAGCTCAGACAGGGCGTACAATGAGCAGTTCTTC. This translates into CATSSDRAYNEQFF.

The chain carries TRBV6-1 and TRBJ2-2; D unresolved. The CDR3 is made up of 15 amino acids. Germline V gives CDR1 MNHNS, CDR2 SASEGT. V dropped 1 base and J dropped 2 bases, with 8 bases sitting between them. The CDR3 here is CASSEGVFNTGELFF. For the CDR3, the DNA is TGTGCCAGCAGTGAAGGAGTATTCAACACCGGGGAGCTGTTTTTT.

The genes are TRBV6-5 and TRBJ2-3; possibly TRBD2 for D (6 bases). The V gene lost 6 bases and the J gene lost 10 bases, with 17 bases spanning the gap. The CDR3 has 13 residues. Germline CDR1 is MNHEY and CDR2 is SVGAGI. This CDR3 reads CASRLDYPRAQYF. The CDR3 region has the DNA TGTGCCAGCAGATTGGACTACCCTCGGGCGCAGTATTTT.

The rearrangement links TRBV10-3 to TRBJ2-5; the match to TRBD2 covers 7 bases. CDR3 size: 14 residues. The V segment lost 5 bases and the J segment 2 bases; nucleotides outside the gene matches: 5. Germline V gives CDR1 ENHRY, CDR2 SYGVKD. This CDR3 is CAISTGTTQETQYF. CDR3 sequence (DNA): TGTGCCATCAGTACCGGGACTACTCAAGAGACCCAGTACTTC.

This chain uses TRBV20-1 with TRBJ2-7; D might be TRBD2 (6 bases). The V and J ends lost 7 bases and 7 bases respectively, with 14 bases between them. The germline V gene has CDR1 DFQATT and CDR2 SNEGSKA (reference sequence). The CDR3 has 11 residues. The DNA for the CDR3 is TGCAGTGTACCCCTAGCGTGGGAGCAGTACTTC. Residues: CSVPLAWEQYF.

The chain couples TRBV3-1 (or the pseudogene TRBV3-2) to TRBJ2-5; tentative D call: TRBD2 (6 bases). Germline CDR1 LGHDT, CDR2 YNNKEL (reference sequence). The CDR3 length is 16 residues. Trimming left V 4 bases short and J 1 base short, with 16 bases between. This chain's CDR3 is CASSPRAGSFQETQYF. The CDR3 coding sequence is TGTGCCAGCAGCCCCCGGGCGGGAAGTTTCCAAGAGACCCAGTACTTC.

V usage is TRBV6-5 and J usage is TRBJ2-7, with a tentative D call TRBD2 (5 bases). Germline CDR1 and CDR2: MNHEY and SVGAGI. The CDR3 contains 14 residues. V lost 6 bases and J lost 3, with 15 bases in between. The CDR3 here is CASRSRELSYEQYF. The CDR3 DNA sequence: TGTGCCAGCAGGAGCCGGGAATTGAGCTACGAGCAGTACTTC.

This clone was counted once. CDR3: CASSKSLNTEAFF. Written as DNA, the CDR3 is TGTGCCAGCAGTAAATCTCTGAACACTGAAGCTTTCTTT. The chain is built from TRBV6-5 and TRBJ1-1; no firm D call. Germline V lookup: CDR1 MNHEY, CDR2 SVGAGI. Trimming left V 5 bases short and J 0 bases short, with 7 bases between. The CDR3 consists of 13 residues.

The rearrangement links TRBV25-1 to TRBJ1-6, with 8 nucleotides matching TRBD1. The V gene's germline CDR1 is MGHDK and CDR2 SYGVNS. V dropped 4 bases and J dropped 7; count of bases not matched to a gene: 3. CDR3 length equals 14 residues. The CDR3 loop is CASSAWTGNSPLHF. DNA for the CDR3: TGTGCCAGCAGTGCGTGGACAGGGAATTCACCCCTCCACTTT.

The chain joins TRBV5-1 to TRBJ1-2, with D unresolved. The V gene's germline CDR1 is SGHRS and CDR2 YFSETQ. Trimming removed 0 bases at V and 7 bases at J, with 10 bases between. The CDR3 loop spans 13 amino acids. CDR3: CASSLAGVAGYTF. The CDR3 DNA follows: TGCGCCAGCAGCTTGGCTGGAGTGGCTGGCTACACCTTC.

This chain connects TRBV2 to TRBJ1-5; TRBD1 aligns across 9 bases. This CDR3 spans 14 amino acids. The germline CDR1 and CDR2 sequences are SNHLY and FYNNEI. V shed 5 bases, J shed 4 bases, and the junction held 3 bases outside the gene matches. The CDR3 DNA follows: TGTGCCAGCAGTACTGACAGGGGGAATCAGCCCCAGCATTTT. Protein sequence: CASSTDRGNQPQHF. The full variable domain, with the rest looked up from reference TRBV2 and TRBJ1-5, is EPEVTQTPSHQVTQMGQEVILRCVPISNHLYFYWYRQILGQKVEFLVSFYNNEISEKSEIFDDQFSVERPDGSNFTLKIRSTKLEDSAMYFCASSTDRGNQPQHFGDGTRLSIL.

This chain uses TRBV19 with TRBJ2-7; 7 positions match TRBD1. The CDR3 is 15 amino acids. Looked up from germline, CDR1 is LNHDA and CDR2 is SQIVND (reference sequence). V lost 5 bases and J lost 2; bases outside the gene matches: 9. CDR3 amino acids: CASSVSHRGPYEQYF. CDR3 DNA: TGTGCCAGTAGTGTCAGCCACAGGGGCCCCTACGAGCAGTACTTC.

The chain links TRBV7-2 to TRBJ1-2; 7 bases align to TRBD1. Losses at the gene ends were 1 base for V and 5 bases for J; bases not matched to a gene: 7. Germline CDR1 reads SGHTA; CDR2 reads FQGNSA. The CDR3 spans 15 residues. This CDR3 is CASSLGGGIKYGYTF. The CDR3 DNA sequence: TGTGCCAGCAGCTTAGGAGGGGGCATAAAGTATGGCTACACCTTC.

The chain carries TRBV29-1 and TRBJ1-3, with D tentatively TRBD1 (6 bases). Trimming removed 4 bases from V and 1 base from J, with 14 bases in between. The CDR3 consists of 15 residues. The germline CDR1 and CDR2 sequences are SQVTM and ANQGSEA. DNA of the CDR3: TGCAGCGTTGCCCCAACCGGACAGTCTGGAAACACCATATATTTT. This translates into CSVAPTGQSGNTIYF.

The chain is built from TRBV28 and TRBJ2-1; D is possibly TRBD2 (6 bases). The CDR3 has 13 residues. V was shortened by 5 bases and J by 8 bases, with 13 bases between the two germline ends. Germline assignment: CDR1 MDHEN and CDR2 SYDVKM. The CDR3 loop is CASSLPGDYEQFF. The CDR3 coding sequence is TGTGCCAGCAGTCTTCCTGGGGACTATGAGCAGTTCTTC.

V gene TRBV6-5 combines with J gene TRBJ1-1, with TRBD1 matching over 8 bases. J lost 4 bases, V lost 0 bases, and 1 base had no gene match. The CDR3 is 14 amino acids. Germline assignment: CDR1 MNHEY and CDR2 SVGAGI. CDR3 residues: CASSYSDRGTEAFF. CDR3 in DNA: TGTGCCAGCAGTTACTCCGACAGGGGCACTGAAGCTTTCTTT.

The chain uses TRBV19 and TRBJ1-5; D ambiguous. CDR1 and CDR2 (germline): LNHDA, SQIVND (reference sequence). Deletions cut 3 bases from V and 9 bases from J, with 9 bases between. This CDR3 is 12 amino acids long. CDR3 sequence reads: CASSMFLRPQHF. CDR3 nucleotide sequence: TGTGCCAGTAGTATGTTCCTTAGGCCCCAGCATTTT.